One and the same sample provided the 24 T cell receptor beta chains below, sequenced in a study of cytomegalovirus exposure and HLA in healthy donors. PCR primers comprised 60 Vbeta and 13 Jbeta primers. TCRdb's copy holds only in-frame clones and misses some; the assay was immunoSEQ multiplex PCR. The sample has just under 95,000 clones, around 74% seen once. Input material: PBMCs. The receptor source for this set is a man aged 50 to 59 in good health and CMV-seropositive.

On this clone: Compared with germline, one end of the junction differs, possibly owing to a read error. The chain uses TRBV6-5 and TRBJ2-7; TRBD2 might be the D (6 bases). This CDR3 comprises 13 residues. Germline values: CDR1 MNHEY, CDR2 SVGAGI. The CDR3 nucleotides are TGTGCCAGCAGTGACTCGGTCGGGGGCGAGCAGTACTTC. It encodes CASSDSVGGEQYF.

The chain carries TRBV10-1 and TRBJ2-1; 10 bases line up with TRBD2. With 6 bases clipped from V and 5 bases from J, the junction kept 7 bases outside the gene matches. From germline, CDR1 is WNHNN and CDR2 SYGVQD (reference sequence). The CDR3 sequence is 15 residues long. CDR3 coding DNA: TGCGCCAGCAGGGATAGCGGGGGGAGCGACAATGAGCAGTTCTTC. It specifies CASRDSGGSDNEQFF.

V gene TRBV6-5 combines with J gene TRBJ1-4; 8 nucleotides agree with TRBD1. Per the germline V gene, CDR1 is MNHEY and CDR2 is SVGAGI. The CDR3 runs 14 residues. The junction had 5 bases not matched to a gene; V was cut back by 5 bases and J by 6 bases. CDR3 residues: CASSEDRVDEKLFF. CDR3 nucleotide sequence: TGTGCCAGCAGTGAGGACAGGGTGGATGAAAAACTGTTTTTT.

V and J are TRBV7-2 and TRBJ2-3; 11 positions match TRBD1. The V segment lost 4 bases and the J segment 7 bases; nucleotides outside the gene matches: 13. CDR3 length: 17 residues. Germline-derived CDR1 and CDR2 are SGHTA and FQGNSA. The CDR3 spells CASSSVHGTGGVNTQYF. The CDR3 coding sequence is TGTGCCAGCAGCTCGGTCCATGGGACAGGGGGTGTAAATACGCAGTATTTT.

The gene calls are TRBV6-5 and TRBJ1-2, with no clear D. CDR3 length: 13 amino acids. The germline gives CDR1 MNHEY, CDR2 SVGAGI. V lost 0 bases and J 8 bases, leaving 10 bases between the germline ends. The CDR3 DNA reads as TGTGCCAGCAGTTACTCGCCCAGGTGGGGCTACACCTTC. Residues: CASSYSPRWGYTF.

V usage is TRBV4-1 and J usage is TRBJ1-1, with D maybe TRBD1 (6 bases). This CDR3 contains 14 residues. Trimming removed 0 bases from V and 6 bases from J, with 11 bases in between. Germline V CDR1 and CDR2: MGHRA, YSYEKL. CDR3 protein: CASSQDFNRAEAFF. The DNA of the CDR3 is TGCGCCAGCAGCCAAGATTTCAACAGGGCTGAAGCTTTCTTT.

V is TRBV6-1 and J is TRBJ1-2; D gene ambiguous. The V gene's germline CDR1 is MNHNS and CDR2 SASEGT. The CDR3 extends over 12 amino acids. Deletions cut 6 bases from V and 8 bases from J, with 13 bases between. The CDR3 DNA is TGTGCCAGCAGGCCGGGAGTACAAGGCTACACCTTC. It specifies CASRPGVQGYTF.

This clone has a single count. V is TRBV27 and J is TRBJ2-4; 7 nucleotides match TRBD2. The CDR3 sequence is 13 residues long. Germline loops: CDR1 MNHEY, CDR2 SMNVEV (reference sequence). In DNA, the CDR3 is TGTGCGACTGGGGAGGGGTTCTTAAACATTCAGTACTTC. As protein: CATGEGFLNIQYF.

The rearrangement joins TRBV5-5 to TRBJ2-7; maybe TRBD1 (8 bases). Trimming removed 9 bases at V and 4 bases at J, with 20 bases between. CDR3 length: 14 amino acids. Germline assignment: CDR1 SGHKS and CDR2 YYEKEE (reference sequence). CDR3 sequence: CATTEYRGGYEQYF. The CDR3 DNA reads TGTGCCACCACTGAATACAGGGGGGGTTACGAGCAGTACTTC.

This rearrangement joins TRBV11-2 to TRBJ2-7; TRBD2 matches 14 bases. Germline V gives CDR1 SGHAT, CDR2 FQNNGV. The CDR3 is 16 amino acids. V trimming: 3 bases; J trimming: 1 base; junction bases outside the gene matches: 2. The CDR3 DNA is TGTGCCAGCAGCTTGACTAGCGGGGGGGCATCCTACGAGCAGTACTTC. Encoded protein: CASSLTSGGASYEQYF.

This clone was found once. V and J are TRBV6-1 and TRBJ1-2, with TRBD1 as a possible D gene (5 bases). This CDR3 contains 13 residues. Germline CDR1 reads MNHNS; CDR2 reads SASEGT. Deletions cut 3 bases from V and 5 bases from J, with 10 bases between. CDR3 sequence: CASSDRVGYGYTF. The CDR3 DNA is TGTGCCAGCAGTGACAGGGTCGGGTATGGCTACACCTTC.

The V gene is TRBV5-1, the J gene TRBJ1-2, with D perhaps TRBD1 (6 bases). CDR1 is SGHRS, CDR2 YFSETQ, per germline. This CDR3 has 14 amino acids. V was clipped by 0 bases and J by 8 bases, with 14 bases between them. This CDR3 reads CASSLDLGAGGYTF. The CDR3 DNA reads as TGCGCCAGCAGCTTGGATCTGGGGGCAGGGGGCTACACCTTC.

This chain joins TRBV7-3 and TRBJ2-1; 8 bases align to TRBD1. Trimming at V came to 3 bases and at J to 5 bases, leaving 3 bases not matched to a gene. This CDR3 has 14 residues. Germline V gene lookup returns CDR1 SGHTA and CDR2 FQGTGA. CDR3 sequence: CASSLDRDDNEQFF. The CDR3 DNA sequence: TGTGCCAGCAGCTTGGACAGGGATGACAATGAGCAGTTCTTC.

This rearrangement joins TRBV6-5 to TRBJ1-2, with D hard to call. The CDR3 has 12 amino acids. Germline loops: CDR1 MNHEY, CDR2 SVGAGI. Deletions cut 4 bases from V and 7 bases from J, with 10 bases between. CDR3 in DNA: TGTGCCAGCAGTTCCGATATGGCTGGCTACACCTTC. Encoded protein: CASSSDMAGYTF.

The sample holds a few counts of this clone. This rearrangement joins TRBV6-6 to TRBJ2-3; 11 nucleotides align to TRBD1. Losses at the gene ends were 6 bases for V and 2 bases for J; bases not matched to a gene: 7. Germline CDR1 MNHNY, CDR2 SVGAGI (reference sequence). This CDR3 comprises 16 residues. CDR3 bases: TGTGCCAGCAGCAAAGGGACAGGGGGGGTCACAGATACGCAGTATTTT. Protein product: CASSKGTGGVTDTQYF.

V usage is TRBV19 and J usage is TRBJ1-2; D may be TRBD1 (5 bases). V shed 0 bases and J shed 4 bases, with 21 bases lying between them. CDR3 length: 18 amino acids. CDR1 LNHDA and CDR2 SQIVND come from the germline V gene (reference sequence). CDR3 protein: CASSIEAMGTQNSYGYTF. The CDR3 DNA sequence: TGTGCCAGTAGTATAGAAGCGATGGGGACTCAAAATAGCTATGGCTACACCTTC.

The rearrangement uses TRBV30 and TRBJ2-7; 9 positions match TRBD1. J was trimmed by 5 bases and V by 5 bases; bases with no gene match: 10. This CDR3 has 14 amino acids. The germline CDR1 and CDR2 sequences are GTSNPN and SVGIG (reference sequence). Here the CDR3 DNA reads TGTGCCTGGGCCCCGGGACAGGGTACGGACGAGCAGTACTTC. Translating it yields CAWAPGQGTDEQYF. The full variable domain, with the rest looked up from reference TRBV30 and TRBJ2-7, is SQTIHQWPATLVQPVGSPLSLECTVEGTSNPNLYWYRQAAGRGLQLLFYSVGIGQISSEVPQNLSASRPQDRQFILSSKKLLLSDSGFYLCAWAPGQGTDEQYFGPGTRLTVT.

The V gene is TRBV6-1, the J gene TRBJ2-3; 12 bases map to TRBD2. In germline, CDR1 is MNHNS, CDR2 SASEGT. This CDR3 is built from 12 residues. Trimming took 7 bases from V and 15 from J; bases not matched to a gene: 8. The CDR3 loop is CASNPSGGAPYF. CDR3 DNA: TGTGCCAGCAACCCTAGCGGGGGGGCTCCCTATTTT.

For this clone: At one of its ends the junction is not consistent with the germline gene, which may arise from a read error. V usage is TRBV7-9 and J usage is TRBJ1-1; 7 bases map to TRBD1. In germline, CDR1 is SEHNR, CDR2 FQNEAQ (reference sequence). The CDR3 contains 12 residues. CDR3 coding DNA: TGTTCCAGCAGACAGGGTGGGGCTGAAGCTTTCTTT. Translating it yields CSSRQGGAEAFF.

V is TRBV27 and J is TRBJ1-6, with TRBD1 matching 10 bases. Losses at the gene ends were 5 bases for V and 14 bases for J; bases not matched to a gene: 15. The germline V gene encodes CDR1 MNHEY and CDR2 SMNVEV (reference sequence). The CDR3 covers 16 residues. DNA for the CDR3: TGTGCCAGCAGTCCACCCCGGGACAGGGGCCAACGTACCCTCCACTTT. It codes for CASSPPRDRGQRTLHF.

A few counts support this clone. The V and J genes are TRBV19 and TRBJ2-7, with 7 bases that match TRBD1. J was trimmed by 0 bases and V by 5 bases; bases with no gene match: 4. CDR3 length: 14 amino acids. CDR1 and CDR2 from the germline V gene are LNHDA and SQIVND (reference sequence). The chain's CDR3 is CASSAGTASYEQYF. The CDR3 DNA reads as TGTGCCAGTAGTGCCGGGACAGCCTCCTACGAGCAGTACTTC.

This chain links TRBV7-2 with TRBJ1-3; possible D gene TRBD1, 5 bases. The CDR3 runs to 14 residues. V lost 1 base, J lost 1 base, and 5 bases lay in between. The germline V gene encodes CDR1 SGHTA and CDR2 FQGNSA. DNA for the CDR3: TGTGCCAGCAGCTTAGGACAGTCTGGAAACACCATATATTTT. Translated, it gives CASSLGQSGNTIYF.

V usage is TRBV7-9 and J usage is TRBJ2-1; TRBD2 agrees at 13 bases. Germline CDR1 SEHNR, CDR2 FQNEAQ (reference sequence). Trimming removed 5 bases from V and 15 bases from J; junction bases left unmatched: 4. The CDR3 length is 12 residues. CDR3 in DNA: TGTGCCAGCAGCCGAACTAGCGGGGGGGGGTTCTTC. Translated, it gives CASSRTSGGGFF. The variable domain in full, with the rest retrieved from reference TRBV7-9 and TRBJ2-1, is DTGVSQNPRHKITKRGQNVTFRCDPISEHNRLYWYRQTLGQGPEFLTYFQNEAQLEKSRLLSDRFSAERPKGSFSTLEIQRTEQGDSAMYLCASSRTSGGGFFGPGTRLTVL.

This chain uses TRBV6-4 with TRBJ2-1; 7 bases align to TRBD2. The germline CDR1 and CDR2 sequences are MRHNA and SNTAGT. This CDR3 has 16 residues. Trimming took 6 bases from V and 3 from J; bases not matched to a gene: 11. The CDR3 DNA reads as TGTGCCAGCAGCCGGGGGACGGGGAGGGGCTACAATGAGCAGTTCTTC. Encoded protein: CASSRGTGRGYNEQFF.